This T cell receptor (beta chain) was captured in a study of blood T cell repertoires in COVID-19. At the level of the study: T cells, B-cell-depleted T cells, or PBMCs supplied cDNA or gDNA.

Per the original methods: Reference gene primer amplification in the assay estimated nucleated cell counts. Clones were read by immunoSEQ multiplex PCR, and TCRdb kept only the in-frame ones, dropping some. V and J calls and clone size are as listed in that table; D and trimming were resolved from the DNA. Here the sample spans approximately 200,000 clones, 80% to 90% being singletons. CDR1 and CDR2 (germline): LNHDA, SQIVND (reference sequence). V lost 6 bases and J lost 6; bases outside the gene matches: 1. This CDR3 is built from 11 residues. This clone came up a few times. Participants, roughly 18 to 90 years old, spanned more than 20 US areas. Participant-reported clinical history was the basis for cohort assignment.

The chain links TRBV19 to TRBJ2-7, with 8 bases aligning to TRBD2. This receptor was obtained from a woman under 30 in a cohort exposed to, infected with or recovered from COVID-19 (not recorded which). The sample taken for sequencing was PBMCs or T cells enriched from blood (not recorded which). In nucleotides, the CDR3 is TGTGCCAGTAGGGCGGGAGGCGAGCAGTACTTC. It is translated as CASRAGGEQYF.